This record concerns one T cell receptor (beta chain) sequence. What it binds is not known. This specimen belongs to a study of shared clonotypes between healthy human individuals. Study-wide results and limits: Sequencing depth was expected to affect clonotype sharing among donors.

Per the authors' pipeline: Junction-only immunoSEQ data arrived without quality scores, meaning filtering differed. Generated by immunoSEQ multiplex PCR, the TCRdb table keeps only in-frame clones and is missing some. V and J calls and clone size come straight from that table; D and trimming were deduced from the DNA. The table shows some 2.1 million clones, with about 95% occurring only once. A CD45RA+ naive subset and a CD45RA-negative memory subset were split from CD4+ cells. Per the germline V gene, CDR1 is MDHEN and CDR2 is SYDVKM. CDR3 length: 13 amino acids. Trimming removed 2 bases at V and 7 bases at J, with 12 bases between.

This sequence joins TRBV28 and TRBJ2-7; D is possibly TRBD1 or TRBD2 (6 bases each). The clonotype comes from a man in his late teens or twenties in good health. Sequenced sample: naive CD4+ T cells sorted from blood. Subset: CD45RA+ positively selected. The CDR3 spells CASSLPGAREQYF. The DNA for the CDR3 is TGTGCCAGCAGTTTACCGGGGGCGAGGGAGCAGTACTTC.